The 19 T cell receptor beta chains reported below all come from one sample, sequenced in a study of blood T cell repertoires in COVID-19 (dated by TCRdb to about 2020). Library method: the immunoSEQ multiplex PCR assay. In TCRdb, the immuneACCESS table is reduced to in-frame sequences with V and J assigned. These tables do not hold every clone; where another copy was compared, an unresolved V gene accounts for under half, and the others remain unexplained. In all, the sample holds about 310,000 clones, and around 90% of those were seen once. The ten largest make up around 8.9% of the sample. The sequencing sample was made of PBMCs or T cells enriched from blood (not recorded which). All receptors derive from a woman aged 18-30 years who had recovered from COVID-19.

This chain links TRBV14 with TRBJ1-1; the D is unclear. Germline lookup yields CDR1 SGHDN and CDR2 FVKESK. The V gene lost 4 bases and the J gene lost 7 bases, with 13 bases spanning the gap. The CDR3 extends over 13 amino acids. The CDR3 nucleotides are TGTGCCAGCAGCCCGGACTTTGGGAGTGAAGCTTTCTTT. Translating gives CASSPDFGSEAFF.

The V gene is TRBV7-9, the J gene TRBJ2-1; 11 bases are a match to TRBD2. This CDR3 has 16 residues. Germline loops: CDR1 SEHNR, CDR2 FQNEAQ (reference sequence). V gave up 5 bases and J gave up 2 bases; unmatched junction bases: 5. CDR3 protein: CASSQLAGAPYNEQFF. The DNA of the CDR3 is TGTGCCAGCAGCCAACTAGCGGGGGCCCCCTACAATGAGCAGTTCTTC.

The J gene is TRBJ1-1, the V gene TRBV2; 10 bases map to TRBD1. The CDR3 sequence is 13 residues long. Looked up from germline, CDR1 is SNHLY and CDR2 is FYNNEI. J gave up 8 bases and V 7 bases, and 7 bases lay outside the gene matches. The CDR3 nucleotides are TGTGCCAGCACCCTCGGGACAGGGGTAGAAGCTTTCTTT. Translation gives CASTLGTGVEAFF.

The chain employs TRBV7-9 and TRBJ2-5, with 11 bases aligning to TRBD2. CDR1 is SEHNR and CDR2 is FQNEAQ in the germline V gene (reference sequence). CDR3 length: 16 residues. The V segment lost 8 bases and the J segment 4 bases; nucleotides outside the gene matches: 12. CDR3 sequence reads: CASRGRLAGGLETQYF. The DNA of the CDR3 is TGTGCCAGCCGCGGTCGGCTAGCGGGAGGTTTAGAGACCCAGTACTTC.

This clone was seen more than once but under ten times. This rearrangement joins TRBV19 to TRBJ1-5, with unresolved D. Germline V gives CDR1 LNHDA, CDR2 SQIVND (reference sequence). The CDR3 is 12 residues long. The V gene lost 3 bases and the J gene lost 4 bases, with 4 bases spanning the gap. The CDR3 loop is CASSISNQPQHF. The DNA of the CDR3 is TGTGCCAGTAGTATCTCGAATCAGCCCCAGCATTTT.

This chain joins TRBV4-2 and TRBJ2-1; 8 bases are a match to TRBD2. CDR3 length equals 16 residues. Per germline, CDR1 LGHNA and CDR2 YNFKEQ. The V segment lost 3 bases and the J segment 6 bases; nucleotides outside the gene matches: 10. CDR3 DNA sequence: TGTGCCAGCAGCCAGCAGAGCGGGGGAGGGGTCAATGAGCAGTTCTTC. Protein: CASSQQSGGGVNEQFF.

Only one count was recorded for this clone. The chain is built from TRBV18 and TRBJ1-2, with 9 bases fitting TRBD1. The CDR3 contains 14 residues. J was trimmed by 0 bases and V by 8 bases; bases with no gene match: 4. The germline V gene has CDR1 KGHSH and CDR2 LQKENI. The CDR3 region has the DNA TGTGCCAGCGTGGGACAGGGAGCTAACTATGGCTACACCTTC. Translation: CASVGQGANYGYTF.

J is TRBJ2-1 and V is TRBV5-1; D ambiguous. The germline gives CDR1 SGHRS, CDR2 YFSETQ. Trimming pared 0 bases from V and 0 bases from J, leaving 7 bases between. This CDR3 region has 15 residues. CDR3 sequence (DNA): TGCGCCAGCAGCTTGGCCGACAACTCCTACAATGAGCAGTTCTTC. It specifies CASSLADNSYNEQFF.

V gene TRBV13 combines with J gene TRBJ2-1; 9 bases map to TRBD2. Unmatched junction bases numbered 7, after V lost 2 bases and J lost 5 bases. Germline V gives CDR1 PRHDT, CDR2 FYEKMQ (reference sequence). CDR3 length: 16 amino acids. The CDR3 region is CASSLFGGGVHNEQFF. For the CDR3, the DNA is TGTGCCAGCAGCTTATTCGGCGGGGGGGTCCACAATGAGCAGTTCTTC.

The CDR3 region has the DNA TGTGCCAGCAGTGGGGTCAGGGCCGCCAACGTCCTGACTTTC. This sequence encodes CASSGVRAANVLTF. The gene calls are TRBV2 and TRBJ2-6; weak D call: TRBD1 (5 bases). Germline V gives CDR1 SNHLY, CDR2 FYNNEI. With 4 bases removed from V and 7 bases from J, the gap between germline ends came to 11 bases. The CDR3 length is 14 residues.

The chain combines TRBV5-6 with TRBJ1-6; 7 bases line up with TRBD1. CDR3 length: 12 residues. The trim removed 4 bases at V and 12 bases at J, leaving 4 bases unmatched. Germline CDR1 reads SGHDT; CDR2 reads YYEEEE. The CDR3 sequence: CASSQQGQPLHF. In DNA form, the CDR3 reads TGTGCCAGCAGCCAACAGGGGCAACCCCTCCACTTT.

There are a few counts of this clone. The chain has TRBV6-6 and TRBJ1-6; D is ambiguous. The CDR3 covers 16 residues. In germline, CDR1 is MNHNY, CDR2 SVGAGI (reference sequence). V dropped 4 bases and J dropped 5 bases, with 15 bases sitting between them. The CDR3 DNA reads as TGTGCCAGCAGTTCTCCCCCGAAGAGGGATAATTCACCCCTCCACTTT. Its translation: CASSSPPKRDNSPLHF.

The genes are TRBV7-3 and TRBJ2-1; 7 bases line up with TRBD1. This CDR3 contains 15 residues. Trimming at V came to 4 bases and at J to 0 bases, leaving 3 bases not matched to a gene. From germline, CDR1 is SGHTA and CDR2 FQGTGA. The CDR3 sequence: CASSSGQSSYNEQFF. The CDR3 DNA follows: TGTGCCAGCAGCTCGGGACAGAGCTCCTACAATGAGCAGTTCTTC.

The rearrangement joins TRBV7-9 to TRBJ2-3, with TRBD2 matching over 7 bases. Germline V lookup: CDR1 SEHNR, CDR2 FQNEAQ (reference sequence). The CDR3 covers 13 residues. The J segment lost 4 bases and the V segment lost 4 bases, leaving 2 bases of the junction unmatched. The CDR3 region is CASSSRGADTQYF. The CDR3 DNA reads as TGTGCCAGCAGCTCCCGGGGGGCAGATACGCAGTATTTT.

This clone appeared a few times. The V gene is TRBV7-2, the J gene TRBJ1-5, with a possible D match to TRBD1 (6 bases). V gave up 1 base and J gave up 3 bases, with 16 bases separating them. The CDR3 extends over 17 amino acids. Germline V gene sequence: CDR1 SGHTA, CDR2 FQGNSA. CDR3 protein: CASSLGGGQGFNQPQHF. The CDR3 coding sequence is TGTGCCAGCAGCTTAGGCGGGGGGCAGGGCTTCAATCAGCCCCAGCATTTT.

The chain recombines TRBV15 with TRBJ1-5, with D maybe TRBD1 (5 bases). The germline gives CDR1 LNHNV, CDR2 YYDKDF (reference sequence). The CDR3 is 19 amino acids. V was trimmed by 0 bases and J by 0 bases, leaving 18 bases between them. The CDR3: CATSRDSRQNADSNQPQHF. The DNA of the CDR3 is TGTGCCACCAGCAGAGATAGCCGACAGAACGCCGATAGCAATCAGCCCCAGCATTTT. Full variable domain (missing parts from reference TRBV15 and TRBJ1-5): DAMVIQNPRYQVTQFGKPVTLSCSQTLNHNVMYWYQQKSSQAPKLLFHYYDKDFNNEADTPDNFQSRRPNTSFCFLDIRSPGLGDTAMYLCATSRDSRQNADSNQPQHFGDGTRLSIL.

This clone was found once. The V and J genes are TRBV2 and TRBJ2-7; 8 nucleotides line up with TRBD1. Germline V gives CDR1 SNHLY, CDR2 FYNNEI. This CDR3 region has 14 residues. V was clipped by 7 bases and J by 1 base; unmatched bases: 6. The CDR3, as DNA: TGTGCCAGCATGGGACAGGCGGTTTCCTACGAGCAGTACTTC. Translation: CASMGQAVSYEQYF.

The CDR3 region is CAWTKGSLKGYTF. The DNA of the CDR3 is TGTGCCTGGACAAAGGGGTCTCTTAAAGGCTACACCTTC. V usage is TRBV30 and J usage is TRBJ1-2; possibly TRBD1 for D (5 bases). The CDR3 has 13 residues. V was shortened by 4 bases and J by 8 bases, with 17 bases between the two germline ends. Germline V gene sequence: CDR1 GTSNPN, CDR2 SVGIG (reference sequence).

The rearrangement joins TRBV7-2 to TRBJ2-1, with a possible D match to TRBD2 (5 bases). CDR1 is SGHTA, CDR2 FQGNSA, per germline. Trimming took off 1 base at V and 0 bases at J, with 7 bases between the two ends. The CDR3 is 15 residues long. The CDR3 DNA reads TGTGCCAGCAGCTTAGAAGGGAGCTCCTACAATGAGCAGTTCTTC. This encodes CASSLEGSSYNEQFF.